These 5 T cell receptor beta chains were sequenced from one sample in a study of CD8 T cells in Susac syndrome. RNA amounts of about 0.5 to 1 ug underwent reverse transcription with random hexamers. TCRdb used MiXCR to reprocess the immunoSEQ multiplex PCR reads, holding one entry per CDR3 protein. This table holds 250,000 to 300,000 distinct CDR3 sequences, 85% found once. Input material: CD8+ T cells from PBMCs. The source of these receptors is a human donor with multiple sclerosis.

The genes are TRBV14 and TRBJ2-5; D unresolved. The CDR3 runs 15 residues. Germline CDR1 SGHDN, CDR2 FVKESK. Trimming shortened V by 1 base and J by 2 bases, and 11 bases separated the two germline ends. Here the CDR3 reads CASSQVLGPQETQYF. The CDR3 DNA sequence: TGTGCCAGCAGCCAAGTTCTGGGTCCGCAAGAGACCCAGTACTTC.

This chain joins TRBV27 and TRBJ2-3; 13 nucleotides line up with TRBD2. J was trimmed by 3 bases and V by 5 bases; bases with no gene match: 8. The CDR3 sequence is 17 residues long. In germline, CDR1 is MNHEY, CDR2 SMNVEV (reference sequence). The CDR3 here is CASSHILAGGLTDTQYF. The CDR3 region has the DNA TGTGCCAGCAGTCATATACTAGCGGGAGGGCTGACAGATACGCAGTATTTT.

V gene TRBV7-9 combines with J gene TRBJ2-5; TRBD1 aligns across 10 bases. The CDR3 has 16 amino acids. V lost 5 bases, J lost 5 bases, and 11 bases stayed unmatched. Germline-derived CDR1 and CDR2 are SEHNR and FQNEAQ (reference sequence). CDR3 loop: CASSLRDRGRWETQYF. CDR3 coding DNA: TGTGCCAGCAGCCTCCGGGACAGGGGCCGCTGGGAGACCCAGTACTTC.

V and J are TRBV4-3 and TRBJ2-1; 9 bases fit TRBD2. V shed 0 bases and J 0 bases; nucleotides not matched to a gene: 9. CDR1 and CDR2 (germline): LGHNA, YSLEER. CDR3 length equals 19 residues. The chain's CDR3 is CASSQEAPSGTSSYNEQFF. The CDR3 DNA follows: TGCGCCAGCAGCCAAGAGGCCCCTAGCGGGACGAGCTCCTACAATGAGCAGTTCTTC.

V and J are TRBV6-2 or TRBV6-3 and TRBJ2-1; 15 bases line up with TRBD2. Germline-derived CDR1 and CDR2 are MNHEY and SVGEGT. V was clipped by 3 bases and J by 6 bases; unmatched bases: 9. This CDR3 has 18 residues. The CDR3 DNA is TGTGCCAGCAGTTATCTCCCCGGGACTAGCGGGAGGATCAATGAGCAGTTCTTC. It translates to CASSYLPGTSGRINEQFF.